This record covers a single TCR beta chain. Its antigen is not identified. This sample was included in a study of cytomegalovirus exposure and HLA in healthy donors. About the study: The same platform used for the 600 to 750 first-cohort repertoires was also used for the 100 to 150 validation repertoires, as a later analysis reported. Study conclusions and caveats: According to a subsequent analysis, TCR clusters from the first cohort were inclined to appear together in the 110 or so validation repertoires.

Sequenced by immunoSEQ multiplex PCR; TCRdb stores in-frame clones only, minus some. The profile shows tens of thousands of clones, about 96% of them singletons. Per the germline V gene, CDR1 is MNHEY and CDR2 is SVGAGI. The CDR3 extends over 16 amino acids. J gave up 12 bases and V 3 bases, and 12 bases lay outside the gene matches. This chain joins TRBV6-5 and TRBJ2-7, with 15 bases that match TRBD2. The TCR sequence derives from a man between 18 and 35 years old in good health and CMV-seronegative. The source material was PBMCs. CDR3 residues: CASSYSSPGTSGRWYF. CDR3 in DNA: TGTGCCAGCAGTTATAGCAGCCCTGGGACTAGCGGGAGGTGGTACTTC.